Listed below are T cell receptor beta chains from one sample, sequenced in a study of cytomegalovirus exposure and HLA in healthy donors. Sequencing was performed with immunoSEQ multiplex PCR; in TCRdb, only in-frame clones are kept and a portion is missing. The table lists about 80,000 clones, roughly two thirds of them singletons. Sequences were obtained from PBMCs. The source of these receptors is a woman between 50 and 59 years old in good health and CMV-seropositive. CDR3s include the opening cysteine and the closing phenylalanine or tryptophan. D genes are given only for firm matches. Clone size, where shown, is once, few, many, or a class for clones that have expanded.

CDR3 protein	CDR3 DNA	clone size	V gene	J gene	D gene
CASSLERGGTEAFF	TGTGCCAGCAGTTTAGAACGGGGGGGCACTGAAGCTTTCTTT	NA	TRBV27	TRBJ1-1	NA
CASSLLEGVYGYTF	TGTGCCAGCAGCTTACTCGAGGGCGTCTATGGCTACACCTTC	once	TRBV11-2	TRBJ1-2	NA
CASSLGGFDTEAFF	TGCGCCAGCAGCTTGGGAGGATTCGACACTGAAGCTTTCTTT	few	TRBV5-1	TRBJ1-1	NA
CASRTRPSSYNEQFF	TGTGCCAGCAGGACTAGGCCAAGCTCCTACAATGAGCAGTTCTTC	NA	TRBV6-5	TRBJ2-1	NA
CASSLGQAIKNTEAFF	TGTGCCAGCAGCCTTGGACAGGCCATCAAGAACACTGAAGCTTTCTTT	NA	TRBV5-5	TRBJ1-1	TRBD1
CASSSRLARPDTQYF	TGTGCCAGCAGCTCGAGACTAGCGAGGCCAGATACGCAGTATTTT	NA	TRBV7-3	TRBJ2-3	TRBD2
CASSYEGNYGYTF	TGTGCCAGCAGTTACGAGGGCAACTATGGCTACACCTTC	few	TRBV6-6	TRBJ1-2	NA
CASSPSGGAPYNEQFF	TGCGCCAGCAGCCCTAGCGGGGGGGCCCCATACAATGAGCAGTTCTTC	NA	TRBV5-1	TRBJ2-1	TRBD2
CSAPRSSYGYTF	TGCAGCGCCCCGAGGAGCTCATATGGCTACACCTTC	NA	TRBV29-1	TRBJ1-2	NA
CASRLDRADYGYTF	TGTGCCAGCAGATTGGACAGGGCCGACTATGGCTACACCTTC	once	TRBV6-5	TRBJ1-2	TRBD1
CSSSSGLGINIQYF	TGTTCCAGCAGCTCGGGACTAGGTATAAACATTCAGTACTTC	NA	TRBV7-9	TRBJ2-4	TRBD2
CASSAPQGGAFF	TGTGCCAGCAGTGCCCCCCAGGGGGGCGCTTTCTTT	NA	TRBV6-1	TRBJ1-1	TRBD1
CASSLQGATEAFF	TGTGCCAGTAGCTTACAGGGGGCGACTGAAGCTTTCTTT	NA	TRBV19	TRBJ1-1	TRBD1
CASSEGQDLYGYTF	TGTGCCAGCAGTGAGGGACAGGACCTCTATGGCTACACCTTC	NA	TRBV6-1	TRBJ1-2	TRBD1